The entry below describes one TCR beta chain. The CDR3 is made up of 16 amino acids. J was trimmed by 0 bases and V by 5 bases; bases with no gene match: 7. The germline gives CDR1 SGHTA, CDR2 FQGNSA. How the authors handled the data: Nucleated cell number was recorded as an estimate derived from reference gene primer amplification. Libraries were prepared by immunoSEQ multiplex PCR; TCRdb keeps only in-frame clonotypes and omits some of them. D and trimming come from the DNA, and the V and J calls and clone size come from that table. The sample lists about 520,000 clones; 70% to 90% were seen once. This specimen belongs to a study of blood T cell repertoires in COVID-19. Study details: The United States, Italy and Spain provided the acute and convalescent COVID-19 samples. The analysed material was cDNA or gDNA that came from T cells, B-cell-depleted T cells, or PBMCs.

This chain uses TRBV7-2 with TRBJ1-5; 7 positions agree with TRBD1. This clonotype was obtained from a human donor in a cohort sampled during active COVID-19. Specimen: peripheral blood. CDR3 in DNA: TGTGCCAGCAGCAGCCGGACAGGCTATAGCAATCAGCCCCAGCATTTT. This translates into CASSSRTGYSNQPQHF.